This T cell receptor (beta chain) derives from a study of cytomegalovirus exposure and HLA in healthy donors. Study-level background: A prior study identified 110 million or so unique TCR beta sequences from 150 million to 200 million T cells. Findings and limits, study-wide: In vitro assays verified that a few CMV-associated chains recognized CMV antigens specifically. Later analysis demonstrated an association between a missense DCLRE1C variant and TCR beta V- and J-gene trimming. HLA-A and HLA-B allele assignments for most subjects were reportedly predicted accurately using TCR beta sequences.

With 60 Vbeta and 13 Jbeta primers, the PCR was carried out. Data came from immunoSEQ multiplex PCR; TCRdb stores just in-frame clones and leaves some out. The sample lists some 180,000 clones, roughly four fifths occurring once. This clone was seen a few times. Its cognate antigen is unknown. In germline, CDR1 is MGHRA, CDR2 YSYEKL. V gave up 4 bases and J gave up 2 bases; unmatched junction bases: 6. The CDR3 has 16 residues. The sample taken for sequencing was PBMCs. The rearrangement uses TRBV4-1 and TRBJ2-1; 9 bases are a match to TRBD1. This receptor was identified in a male donor in good health and CMV-seronegative. The CDR3 DNA reads as TGCGCCAGCAGCCCCGGACAGGGGAGGACCTACAATGAGCAGTTCTTC. Its protein is CASSPGQGRTYNEQFF.